This T cell receptor beta chain originates from a study of tumor-infiltrating lymphocytes in primary liver carcinoma. Study background: Donors had hepatocellular carcinoma or combined HCC and intrahepatic cholangiocarcinoma.

Total RNA amounting to 500 ng was the source from which TCR beta cDNA was made with a constant-region primer. For TCR beta, libraries were produced by three nested multiplex PCR rounds using slightly modified ARM-PCR. PCR rounds one and two used TRBV1-TRBV30 forward primers with a C-beta reverse primer for approximately 11 cycles each. TCRdb processed the multiplex PCR reads anew with MiXCR; each CDR3 protein has one entry. The data hold tens of thousands of distinct CDR3 sequences, with 72% observed a single time. Co-extraction of both nucleic acids (RNA and DNA) used roughly 19-33 mg of unsorted bulk tissue. Five distinct regions per tumor were sampled. The CDR3 sequence is 14 residues long. The germline CDR1 and CDR2 sequences are MDHEN and SYDVKM. As regards this clonotype: A much larger clone differs by one base, so this may be a read error.

The TCR sequence derives from a man between 40 and 49 years old with primary liver carcinoma and hepatitis B virus infection. The chain couples TRBV28 to TRBJ1-2, with 9 bases aligning to TRBD1. Input material: liver tumor tissue from sampling region 1. As to subset: tumor region T1, superior pole. This chain's CDR3 is CVSSLRDRDYGYTF. CDR3 bases: TGTGTCAGCAGTCTCCGGGACAGGGATTATGGCTACACCTTC.